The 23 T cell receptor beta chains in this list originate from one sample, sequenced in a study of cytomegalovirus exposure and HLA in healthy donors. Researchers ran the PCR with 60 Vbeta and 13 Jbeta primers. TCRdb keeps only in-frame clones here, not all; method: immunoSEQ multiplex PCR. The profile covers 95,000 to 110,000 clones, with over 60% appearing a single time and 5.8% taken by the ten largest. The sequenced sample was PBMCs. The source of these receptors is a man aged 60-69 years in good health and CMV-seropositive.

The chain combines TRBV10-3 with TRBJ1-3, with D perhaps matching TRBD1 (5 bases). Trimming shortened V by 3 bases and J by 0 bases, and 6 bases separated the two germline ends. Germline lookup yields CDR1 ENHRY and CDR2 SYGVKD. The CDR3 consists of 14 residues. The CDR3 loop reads CAISDTGSGNTIYF. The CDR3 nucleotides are TGTGCCATCAGTGACACAGGCTCTGGAAACACCATATATTTT.

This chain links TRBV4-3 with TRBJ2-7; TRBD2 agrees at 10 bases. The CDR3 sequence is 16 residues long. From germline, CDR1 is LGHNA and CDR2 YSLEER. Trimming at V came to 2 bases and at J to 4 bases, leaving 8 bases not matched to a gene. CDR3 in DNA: TGCGCCAGCAGCCAAACGTGGCTAGCGGGGGAATACGAGCAGTACTTC. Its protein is CASSQTWLAGEYEQYF.

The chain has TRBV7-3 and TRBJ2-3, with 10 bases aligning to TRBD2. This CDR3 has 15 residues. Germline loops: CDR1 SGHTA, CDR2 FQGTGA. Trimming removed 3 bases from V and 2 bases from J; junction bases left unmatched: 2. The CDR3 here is CASSLSGGDTDTQYF. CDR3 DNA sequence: TGTGCCAGCAGCTTGAGCGGGGGGGACACAGATACGCAGTATTTT.

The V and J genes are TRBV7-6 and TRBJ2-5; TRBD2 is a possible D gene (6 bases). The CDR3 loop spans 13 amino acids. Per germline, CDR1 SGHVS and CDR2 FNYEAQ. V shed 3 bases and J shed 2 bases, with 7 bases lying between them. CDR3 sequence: CASSFGGQETQYF. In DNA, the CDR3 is TGTGCCAGCAGCTTTGGAGGGCAAGAGACCCAGTACTTC.

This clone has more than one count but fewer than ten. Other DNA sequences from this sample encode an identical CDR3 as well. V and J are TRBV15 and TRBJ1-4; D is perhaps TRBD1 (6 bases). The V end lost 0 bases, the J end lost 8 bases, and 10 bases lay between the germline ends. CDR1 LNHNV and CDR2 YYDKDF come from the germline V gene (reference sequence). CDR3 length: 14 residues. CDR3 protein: CATSRDRGAEKLFF. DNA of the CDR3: TGTGCCACCAGCAGAGATCGGGGGGCGGAAAAACTGTTTTTT.

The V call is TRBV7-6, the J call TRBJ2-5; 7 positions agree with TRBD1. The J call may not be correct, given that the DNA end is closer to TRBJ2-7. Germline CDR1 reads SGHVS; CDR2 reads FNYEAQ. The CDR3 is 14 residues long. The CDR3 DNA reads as TGTGCCAGCAGCCCTAGACAGGGTCACTACGAGCAGTACTTC. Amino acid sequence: CASSPRQGHYEQYF.

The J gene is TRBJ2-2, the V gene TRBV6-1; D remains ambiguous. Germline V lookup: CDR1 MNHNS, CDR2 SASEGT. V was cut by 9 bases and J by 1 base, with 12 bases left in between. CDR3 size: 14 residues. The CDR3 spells CASSLGRNTGELFF. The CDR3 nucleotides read TGTGCCAGTTCTCTTGGGCGGAACACCGGGGAGCTGTTTTTT.

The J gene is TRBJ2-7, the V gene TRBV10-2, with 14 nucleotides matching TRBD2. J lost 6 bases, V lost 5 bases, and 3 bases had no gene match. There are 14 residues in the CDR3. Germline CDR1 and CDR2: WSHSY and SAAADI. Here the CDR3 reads CASSSGTSGSEQYF. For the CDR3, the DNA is TGCGCCAGCAGTTCCGGGACTAGCGGGAGCGAGCAGTACTTC.

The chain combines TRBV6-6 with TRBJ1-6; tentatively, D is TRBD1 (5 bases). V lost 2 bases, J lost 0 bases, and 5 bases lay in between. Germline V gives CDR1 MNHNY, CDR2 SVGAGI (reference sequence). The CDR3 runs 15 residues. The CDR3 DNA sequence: TGTGCCAGCAGTTACGGGGCCTCCTATAATTCACCCCTCCACTTT. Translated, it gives CASSYGASYNSPLHF.

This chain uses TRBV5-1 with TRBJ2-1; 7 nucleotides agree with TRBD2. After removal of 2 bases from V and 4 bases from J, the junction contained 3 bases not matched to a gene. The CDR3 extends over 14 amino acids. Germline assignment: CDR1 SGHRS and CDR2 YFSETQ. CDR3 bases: TGCGCCAGCAGCTTCACGGGGGGTTACAATGAGCAGTTCTTC. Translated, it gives CASSFTGGYNEQFF.

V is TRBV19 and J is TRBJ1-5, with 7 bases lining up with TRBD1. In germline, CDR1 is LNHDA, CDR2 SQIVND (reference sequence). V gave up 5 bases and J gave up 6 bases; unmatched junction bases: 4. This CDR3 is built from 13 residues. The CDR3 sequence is CASSPTGTQPQHF. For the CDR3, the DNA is TGTGCCAGTAGTCCGACAGGGACTCAGCCCCAGCATTTT.

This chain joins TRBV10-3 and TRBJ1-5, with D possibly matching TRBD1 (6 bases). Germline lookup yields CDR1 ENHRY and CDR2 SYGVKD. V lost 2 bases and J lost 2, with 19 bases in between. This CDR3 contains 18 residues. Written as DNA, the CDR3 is TGTGCCATCAGTGAGATACAAACAGGGTTAGGGGGCAATCAGCCCCAGCATTTT. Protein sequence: CAISEIQTGLGGNQPQHF.

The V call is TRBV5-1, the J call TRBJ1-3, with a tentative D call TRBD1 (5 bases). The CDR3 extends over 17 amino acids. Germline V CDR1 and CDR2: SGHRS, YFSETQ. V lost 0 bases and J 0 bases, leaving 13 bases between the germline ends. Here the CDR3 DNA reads TGCGCCAGCAGCTTGGGGGTAACAGGCTCCTCTGGAAACACCATATATTTT. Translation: CASSLGVTGSSGNTIYF.

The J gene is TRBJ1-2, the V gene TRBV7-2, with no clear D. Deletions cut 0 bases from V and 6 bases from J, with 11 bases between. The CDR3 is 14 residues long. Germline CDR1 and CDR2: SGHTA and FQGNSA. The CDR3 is CASSLASSRDGYTF. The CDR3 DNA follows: TGTGCCAGCAGCTTAGCATCGTCACGAGATGGCTACACCTTC.

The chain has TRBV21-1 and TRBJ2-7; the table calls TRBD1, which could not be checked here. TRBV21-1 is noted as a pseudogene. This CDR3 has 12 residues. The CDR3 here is CASQGAPYEQYF. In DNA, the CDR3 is TGTGCCAGCCAGGGGGCACCTTACGAGCAGTACTTC.

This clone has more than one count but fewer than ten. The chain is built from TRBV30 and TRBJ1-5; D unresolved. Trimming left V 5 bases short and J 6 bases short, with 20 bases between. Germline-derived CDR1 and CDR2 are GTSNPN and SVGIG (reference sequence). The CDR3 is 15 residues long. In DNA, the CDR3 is TGTGCCTGGCGTGCGGGCCGACTAGGGAGTCAGCCCCAGCATTTT. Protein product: CAWRAGRLGSQPQHF.

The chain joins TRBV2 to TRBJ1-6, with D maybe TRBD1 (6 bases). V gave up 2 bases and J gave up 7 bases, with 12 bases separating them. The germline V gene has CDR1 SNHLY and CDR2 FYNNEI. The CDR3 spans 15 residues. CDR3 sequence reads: CASSESAGDNSPLHF. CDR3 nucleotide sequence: TGTGCCAGCAGTGAATCGGCAGGGGACAATTCACCCCTCCACTTT.

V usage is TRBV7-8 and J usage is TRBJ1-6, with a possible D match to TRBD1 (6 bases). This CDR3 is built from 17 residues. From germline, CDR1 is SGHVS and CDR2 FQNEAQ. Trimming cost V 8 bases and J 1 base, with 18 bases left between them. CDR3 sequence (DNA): TGTGCCAGCGGGGGCGGCAGGAGAGGATCCTATAATTCACCCCTCCACTTT. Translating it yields CASGGGRRGSYNSPLHF.

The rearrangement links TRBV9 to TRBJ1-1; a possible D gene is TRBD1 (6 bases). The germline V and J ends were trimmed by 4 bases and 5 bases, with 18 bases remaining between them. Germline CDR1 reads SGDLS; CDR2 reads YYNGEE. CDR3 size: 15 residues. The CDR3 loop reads CASSTRTDHLTEAFF. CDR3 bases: TGTGCCAGCAGCACACGGACAGACCACCTAACTGAAGCTTTCTTT. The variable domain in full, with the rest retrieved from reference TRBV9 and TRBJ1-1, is DSGVTQTPKHLITATGQRVTLRCSPRSGDLSVYWYQQSLDQGLQFLIQYYNGEERAKGNILERFSAQQFPDLHSELNLSSLELGDSALYFCASSTRTDHLTEAFFGQGTRLTVV.

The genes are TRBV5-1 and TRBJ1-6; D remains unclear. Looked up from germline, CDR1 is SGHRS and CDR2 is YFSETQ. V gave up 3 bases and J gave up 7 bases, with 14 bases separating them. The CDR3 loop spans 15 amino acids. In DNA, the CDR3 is TGCGCCAGCAGCTCGACACTTTCGGGAAATTCACCCCTCCACTTT. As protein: CASSSTLSGNSPLHF.

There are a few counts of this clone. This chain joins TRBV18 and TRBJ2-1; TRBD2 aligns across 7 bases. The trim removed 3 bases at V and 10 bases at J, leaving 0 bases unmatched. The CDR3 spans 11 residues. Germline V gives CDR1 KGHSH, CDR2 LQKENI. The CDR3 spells CASSPGGEQFF. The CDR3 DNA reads TGTGCCAGCTCACCGGGGGGGGAGCAGTTCTTC.

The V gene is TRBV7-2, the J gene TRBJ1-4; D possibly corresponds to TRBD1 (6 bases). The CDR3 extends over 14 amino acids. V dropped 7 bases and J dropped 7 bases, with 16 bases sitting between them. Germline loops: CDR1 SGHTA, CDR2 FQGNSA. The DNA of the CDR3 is TGTGCCAGCACCCTCCGGGACACTGGTGAAAAACTGTTTTTT. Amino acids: CASTLRDTGEKLFF. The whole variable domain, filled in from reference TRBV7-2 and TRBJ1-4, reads GAGVSQSPSNKVTEKGKDVELRCDPISGHTALYWYRQSLGQGLEFLIYFQGNSAPDKSGLPSDRFSAERTGGSVSTLTIQRTQQEDSAVYLCASTLRDTGEKLFFGSGTQLSVL.

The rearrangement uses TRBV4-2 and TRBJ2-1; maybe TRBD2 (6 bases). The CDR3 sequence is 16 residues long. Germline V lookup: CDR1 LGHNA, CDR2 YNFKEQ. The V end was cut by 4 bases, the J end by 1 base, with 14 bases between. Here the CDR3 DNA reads TGTGCCAGCAGCCCGTCAGCGGGCGCTTCCTACAATGAGCAGTTCTTC. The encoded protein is CASSPSAGASYNEQFF.